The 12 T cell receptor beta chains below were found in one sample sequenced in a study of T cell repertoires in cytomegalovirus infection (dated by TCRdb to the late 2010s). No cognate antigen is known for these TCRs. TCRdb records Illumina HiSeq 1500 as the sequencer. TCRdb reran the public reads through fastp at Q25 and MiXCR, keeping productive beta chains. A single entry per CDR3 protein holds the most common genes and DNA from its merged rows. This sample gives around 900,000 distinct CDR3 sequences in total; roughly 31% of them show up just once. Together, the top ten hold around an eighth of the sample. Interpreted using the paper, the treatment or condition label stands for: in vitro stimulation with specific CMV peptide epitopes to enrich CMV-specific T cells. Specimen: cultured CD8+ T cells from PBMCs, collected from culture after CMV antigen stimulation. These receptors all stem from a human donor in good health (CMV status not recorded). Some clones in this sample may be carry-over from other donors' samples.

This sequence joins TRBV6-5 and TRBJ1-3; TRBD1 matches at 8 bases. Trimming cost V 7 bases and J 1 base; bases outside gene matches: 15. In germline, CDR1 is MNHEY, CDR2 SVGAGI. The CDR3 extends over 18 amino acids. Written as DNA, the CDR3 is TGTGCCAGCACTCCGGACAGGGCCCTCCTATATTCTGGAAACACCATATATTTT. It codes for CASTPDRALLYSGNTIYF.

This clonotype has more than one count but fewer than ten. The CDR3 here is CASTLVKGYGYTF. In nucleotides, the CDR3 is TGTGCCAGCACCCTGGTGAAGGGGTATGGCTACACCTTC. The genes are TRBV6-2 or TRBV6-3 and TRBJ1-2; the D gene is possibly TRBD1 (5 bases). The ends were cut back, 7 bases at V and 5 bases at J, with 14 bases in the middle. The length of the CDR3 is 13 residues. Germline V CDR1 and CDR2: MNHEY, SVGEGT.

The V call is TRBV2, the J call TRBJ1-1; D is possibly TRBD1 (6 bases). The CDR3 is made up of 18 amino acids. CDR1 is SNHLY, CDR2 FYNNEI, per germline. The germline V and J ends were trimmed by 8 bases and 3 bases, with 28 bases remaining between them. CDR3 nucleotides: TGTGCCAGCCAGAGTCGGGGGGCGTATGAGAGGGGGGACACTGAAGCTTTCTTT. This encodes CASQSRGAYERGDTEAFF.

The CDR3 coding sequence is TGTGCCAGCAGTTTGCAGGGGCAGTTTGGCAATGAGCAGTTCTTC. It specifies CASSLQGQFGNEQFF. This sequence joins TRBV6-2 or TRBV6-3 and TRBJ2-1; tentatively, D is TRBD1 (6 bases). Germline CDR1 and CDR2: MNHEY and SVGEGT. The CDR3 consists of 15 residues. V was clipped by 4 bases and J by 6 bases, with 16 bases between them.

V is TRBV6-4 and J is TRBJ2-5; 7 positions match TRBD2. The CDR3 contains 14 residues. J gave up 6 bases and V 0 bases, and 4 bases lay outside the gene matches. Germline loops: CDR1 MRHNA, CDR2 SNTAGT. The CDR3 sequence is CASSDSRGGKTQYF. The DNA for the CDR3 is TGTGCCAGCAGTGACTCGAGGGGAGGGAAGACCCAGTACTTC.

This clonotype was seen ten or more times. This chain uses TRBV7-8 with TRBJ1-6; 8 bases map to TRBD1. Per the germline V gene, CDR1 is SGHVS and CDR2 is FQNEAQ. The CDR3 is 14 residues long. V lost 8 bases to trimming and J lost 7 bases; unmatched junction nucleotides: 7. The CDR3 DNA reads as TGTGCCAGCTGGCCAGGGGGCCCCAATTCACCCCTCCACTTT. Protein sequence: CASWPGGPNSPLHF. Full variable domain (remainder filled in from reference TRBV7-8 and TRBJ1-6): GAGVSQSPRYKVAKRGQDVALRCDPISGHVSLFWYQQALGQGPEFLTYFQNEAQLDKSGLPSDRFFAERPEGSVSTLKIQRTQQEDSAVYLCASWPGGPNSPLHFGNGTRLTVT.

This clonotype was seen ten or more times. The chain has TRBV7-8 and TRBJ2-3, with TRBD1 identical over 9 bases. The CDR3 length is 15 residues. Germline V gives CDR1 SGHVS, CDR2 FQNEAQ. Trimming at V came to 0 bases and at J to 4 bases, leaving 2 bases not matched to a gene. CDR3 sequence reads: CASSLADRGSDTQYF. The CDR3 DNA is TGTGCCAGCAGCTTAGCGGACAGGGGATCAGATACGCAGTATTTT.

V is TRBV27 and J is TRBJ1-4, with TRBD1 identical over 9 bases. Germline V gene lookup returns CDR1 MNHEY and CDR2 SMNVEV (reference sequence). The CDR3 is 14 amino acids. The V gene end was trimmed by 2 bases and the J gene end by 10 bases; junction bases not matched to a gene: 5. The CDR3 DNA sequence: TGTGCCAGCAGTTTACTTGGGACAGGGAGAAAACTGTTTTTT. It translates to CASSLLGTGRKLFF.

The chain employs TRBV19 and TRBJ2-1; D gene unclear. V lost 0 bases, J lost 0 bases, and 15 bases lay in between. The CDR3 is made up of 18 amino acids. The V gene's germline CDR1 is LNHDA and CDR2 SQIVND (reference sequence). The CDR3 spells CASSIDQRSPTSYNEQFF. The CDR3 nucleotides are TGTGCCAGTAGTATAGATCAAAGGAGCCCTACCTCCTACAATGAGCAGTTCTTC.

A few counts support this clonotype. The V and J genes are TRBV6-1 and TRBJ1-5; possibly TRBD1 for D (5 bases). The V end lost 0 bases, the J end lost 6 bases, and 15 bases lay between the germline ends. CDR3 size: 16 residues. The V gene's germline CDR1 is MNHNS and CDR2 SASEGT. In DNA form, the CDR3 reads TGTGCCAGCAGTGAAGCGCGACATGGGGGTTTTCAGCCCCAGCATTTT. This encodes CASSEARHGGFQPQHF.

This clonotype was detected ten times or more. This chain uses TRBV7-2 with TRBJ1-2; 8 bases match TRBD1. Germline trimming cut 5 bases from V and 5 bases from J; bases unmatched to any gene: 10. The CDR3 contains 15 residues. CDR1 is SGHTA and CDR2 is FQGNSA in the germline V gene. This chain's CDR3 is CASSRGQGGGYGYTF. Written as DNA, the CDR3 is TGTGCCAGCAGCCGCGGACAGGGAGGGGGATATGGCTACACCTTC.

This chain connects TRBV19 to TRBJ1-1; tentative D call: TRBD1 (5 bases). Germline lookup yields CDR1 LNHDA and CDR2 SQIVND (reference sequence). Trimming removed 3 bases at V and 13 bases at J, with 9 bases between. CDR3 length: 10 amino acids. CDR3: CASSMGDHFF. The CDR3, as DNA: TGTGCCAGTAGTATGGGGGACCATTTCTTT.